This T cell receptor (beta chain) was documented in a study of blood T cell repertoires in COVID-19. Study-level background: Donors in the United States, Italy and Spain gave samples during acute or convalescent COVID-19.

In the authors' methods: Cell counts per sample came from amplifying reference gene primers. The assay was immunoSEQ multiplex PCR, and TCRdb's table has in-frame clones only and misses some. V, J and clone size are those of that table, while D and trimming were read from the DNA. The table has 95,000 or so clones, roughly 79% seen once. In germline, CDR1 is LNHDA, CDR2 SQIVND (reference sequence). The CDR3 loop spans 15 amino acids. V dropped 4 bases and J dropped 7; count of bases not matched to a gene: 10. This clone was observed once. Input material: peripheral blood. The clonotype was recovered from a man older than 75 with COVID-19, enrolled during active disease. The genes are TRBV19 and TRBJ2-5; TRBD1 agrees at 9 bases. The CDR3 DNA sequence: TGTGCCAGTAGTAAAGACAGGGGGATCTCGGGGACCCAGTACTTC. It specifies CASSKDRGISGTQYF.